These 6 T cell receptor beta chains originate from one sample sequenced in a study of CD8 T cells in Susac syndrome. RNA amounts of about 0.5 to 1 ug underwent reverse transcription with random hexamers. TCRdb analysed the immunoSEQ multiplex PCR reads with MiXCR anew, one entry per CDR3 protein. The data hold 140,000 to 150,000 distinct CDR3 sequences, with about 95% observed a single time. The specimen sequenced was CD4+ T cells from PBMCs. The source is a human donor with multiple sclerosis.

This chain joins TRBV3-1 and TRBJ1-2, with D possibly TRBD1 on 6 matching bases. V lost 6 bases to trimming and J lost 0 bases, with 23 bases between them. Germline-derived CDR1 and CDR2 are LGHDT and YNNKEL (reference sequence). The CDR3 runs to 18 residues. The CDR3 DNA is TGTGCCAGCAGACCCCTAAGTTTTGGGGGCCGTGCTAACTATGGCTACACCTTC. This codes for CASRPLSFGGRANYGYTF. Together with reference TRBV3-1 and TRBJ1-2, the CDR3 gives the full variable domain: DTAVSQTPKYLVTQMGNDKSIKCEQNLGHDTMYWYKQDSKKFLKIMFSYNNKELIINETVPNRFSPKSPDKAHLNLHINSLELGDSAVYFCASRPLSFGGRANYGYTFGSGTRLTVV.

The chain combines TRBV2 with TRBJ2-7; D unclear. Germline lookup yields CDR1 SNHLY and CDR2 FYNNEI. Trimming took off 7 bases at V and 6 bases at J, with 16 bases between the two ends. The CDR3 loop spans 13 amino acids. CDR3 sequence reads: CASTTEVSSEQYF. For the CDR3, the DNA is TGTGCCAGCACAACAGAGGTTTCCAGCGAGCAGTACTTC.

The chain joins TRBV7-9 to TRBJ1-2, with TRBD1 as a possible D gene (5 bases). Per germline, CDR1 SEHNR and CDR2 FQNEAQ (reference sequence). The CDR3 consists of 14 residues. V lost 1 base and J 7 bases, leaving 13 bases between the germline ends. The CDR3 bases are TGTGCCAGCAGCTTAGTAGAAGACAGCAGTGGCTACACCTTC. Translating gives CASSLVEDSSGYTF.

This chain links TRBV7-9 with TRBJ1-2; D ambiguous. This CDR3 spans 13 amino acids. Germline-derived CDR1 and CDR2 are SEHNR and FQNEAQ (reference sequence). Deletions cut 4 bases from V and 6 bases from J, with 12 bases between. CDR3 nucleotides: TGTGCCAGCAGCTGGAGTTCATTTCATGGCTACACCTTC. Translation: CASSWSSFHGYTF. The full variable domain, in which reference TRBV7-9 and TRBJ1-2 provide the parts outside the CDR3, is DTGVSQNPRHKITKRGQNVTFRCDPISEHNRLYWYRQTLGQGPEFLTYFQNEAQLEKSRLLSDRFSAERPKGSFSTLEIQRTEQGDSAMYLCASSWSSFHGYTFGSGTRLTVV.

The gene calls are TRBV28 and TRBJ1-2, with TRBD1 matching over 7 bases. The CDR3 loop spans 15 amino acids. The germline CDR1 and CDR2 sequences are MDHEN and SYDVKM. The ends lost 6 bases at V and 1 base at J; junction bases unmatched: 8. CDR3 loop: CASSSLRQGNYGYTF. In DNA form, the CDR3 reads TGTGCCAGCAGCTCATTAAGACAGGGTAACTATGGCTACACCTTC.

V is TRBV20-1 and J is TRBJ2-7; weak D call: TRBD1 (6 bases). The V end lost 5 bases, the J end lost 1 base, and 15 bases lay between the germline ends. CDR3 length: 14 residues. In germline, CDR1 is DFQATT, CDR2 SNEGSKA (reference sequence). CDR3 amino acids: CSAPGAPGSYEQYF. The CDR3 bases are TGCAGTGCTCCAGGGGCCCCAGGATCCTACGAGCAGTACTTC.